Shown below are 16 T cell receptor beta chains from a single sample sequenced in a study of blood T cell repertoires in COVID-19. This table comes from immunoSEQ multiplex PCR, and its TCRdb copy is limited to in-frame clones, with some not included. This table has around 150,000 clones, roughly 80% appearing once. The source material was peripheral blood. The receptors were sampled from a woman over 75 with acute or convalescent COVID-19.

The chain couples TRBV5-1 to TRBJ2-6; no reliable D call. The CDR3 sequence is 18 residues long. Trimming removed 1 base at V and 4 bases at J, with 18 bases between. Germline V gene data show CDR1 as SGHRS and CDR2 as YFSETQ. The CDR3: CASSLMGPRGSGANVLTF. CDR3 in DNA: TGCGCCAGCAGCTTGATGGGTCCTCGCGGATCCGGGGCCAACGTCCTGACTTTC.

The V gene is TRBV19, the J gene TRBJ1-2, with 12 bases lining up with TRBD1. There are 15 residues in the CDR3. Germline lookup yields CDR1 LNHDA and CDR2 SQIVND (reference sequence). Unmatched junction bases numbered 5, after V lost 5 bases and J lost 4 bases. CDR3 nucleotides: TGTGCCAGTAGTCTTGGGACAGGGGGCGCCTATGGCTACACCTTC. This translates into CASSLGTGGAYGYTF.

The chain combines TRBV20-1 with TRBJ2-3; 11 nucleotides align to TRBD2. V shed 3 bases and J 3 bases; nucleotides not matched to a gene: 11. This CDR3 spans 17 amino acids. CDR1 and CDR2 from the germline V gene are DFQATT and SNEGSKA (reference sequence). The CDR3 region is CSASVLPSGRFTDTQYF. The CDR3 nucleotides are TGCAGTGCTAGTGTGTTGCCTAGCGGGAGGTTTACAGATACGCAGTATTTT.

This chain links TRBV9 with TRBJ2-5; D is perhaps TRBD1 (5 bases). The CDR3 has 14 amino acids. The V end lost 4 bases, the J end lost 4 bases, and 14 bases lay between the germline ends. The germline gives CDR1 SGDLS, CDR2 YYNGEE. CDR3 protein: CASSPRQKGETQYF. The CDR3 bases are TGTGCCAGCAGCCCAAGACAGAAGGGAGAGACCCAGTACTTC.

CDR3 amino acids: CASSQGTGGFQPQHF. DNA of the CDR3: TGTGCCAGCAGCCAAGGAACAGGGGGGTTTCAGCCCCAGCATTTT. V gene TRBV3-1 (or the pseudogene TRBV3-2) combines with J gene TRBJ1-5, with 8 bases identical to TRBD1. V shed 1 base, J shed 6 bases, and the junction held 5 bases outside the gene matches. Germline loops: CDR1 LGHDT, CDR2 YNNKEL (reference sequence). The CDR3 is made up of 15 amino acids.

The chain has TRBV18 and TRBJ1-2; D gene unclear. From germline, CDR1 is KGHSH and CDR2 LQKENI. Trimming took 3 bases from V and 3 from J, leaving 14 bases between them. The CDR3 runs 15 residues. This CDR3 reads CASSPNTRVDYGYTF. CDR3 coding DNA: TGTGCCAGCTCACCTAATACCCGGGTGGACTATGGCTACACCTTC.

V and J are TRBV19 and TRBJ1-6, with TRBD1 identical over 10 bases. Germline V gene lookup returns CDR1 LNHDA and CDR2 SQIVND (reference sequence). The CDR3 has 14 amino acids. Unmatched junction bases numbered 4, after V lost 7 bases and J lost 7 bases. The CDR3 sequence: CASKGQGDNSPLHF. Written as DNA, the CDR3 is TGTGCCAGTAAAGGACAGGGGGACAATTCACCCCTCCACTTT.

The CDR3 loop reads CASSPHLTGGGGETQYF. The CDR3 DNA is TGCGCCAGCAGCCCACACCTGACAGGGGGTGGAGGGGAGACCCAGTACTTC. This chain connects TRBV5-1 to TRBJ2-5, with 9 bases that match TRBD1. Germline CDR1 is SGHRS and CDR2 is YFSETQ. The CDR3 is 17 amino acids. Germline trimming cut 4 bases from V and 5 bases from J; bases unmatched to any gene: 15.

This clone was recorded once. V is TRBV7-2 and J is TRBJ2-7; D possibly corresponds to TRBD1 (6 bases). The V end lost 5 bases, the J end lost 5 bases, and 10 bases lay between the germline ends. CDR1 is SGHTA and CDR2 is FQGNSA in the germline V gene. The CDR3 has 12 amino acids. CDR3 sequence reads: CASSPHRDEQYF. The CDR3 bases are TGTGCCAGCAGCCCGCACAGGGACGAGCAGTACTTC.

The gene calls are TRBV18 and TRBJ1-2; 8 bases are shared with TRBD1. The CDR3 length is 13 residues. Trimming cost V 3 bases and J 4 bases; bases outside gene matches: 1. Per the germline V gene, CDR1 is KGHSH and CDR2 is LQKENI. This chain's CDR3 is CASSPGQAYGYTF. The DNA of the CDR3 is TGTGCCAGCTCACCGGGACAGGCCTATGGCTACACCTTC.

The chain is built from TRBV5-1 and TRBJ1-1; no clear D gene. V lost 4 bases to trimming and J lost 2 bases, with 9 bases between them. CDR1 and CDR2 from the germline V gene are SGHRS and YFSETQ. The CDR3 runs 13 residues. The CDR3 DNA reads TGCGCCAGCAGCATCGAGATAAACACTGAAGCTTTCTTT. This codes for CASSIEINTEAFF.

The rearrangement joins TRBV19 to TRBJ1-2; TRBD1 matches 10 bases. V lost 3 bases and J lost 6; bases outside the gene matches: 10. The germline gives CDR1 LNHDA, CDR2 SQIVND (reference sequence). There are 16 residues in the CDR3. The CDR3: CASSMGAGTGADGYTF. CDR3 DNA: TGTGCCAGTAGTATGGGAGCCGGGACAGGGGCTGATGGCTACACCTTC. Filled out from reference TRBV19 and TRBJ1-2, the complete variable domain reads DGGITQSPKYLFRKEGQNVTLSCEQNLNHDAMYWYRQDPGQGLRLIYYSQIVNDFQKGDIAEGYSVSREKKESFPLTVTSAQKNPTAFYLCASSMGAGTGADGYTFGSGTRLTVV.

This clone was found a few times. The chain uses TRBV2 and TRBJ1-6; 7 bases fit TRBD1. Per the germline V gene, CDR1 is SNHLY and CDR2 is FYNNEI. This CDR3 comprises 15 residues. V lost 2 bases, J lost 7 bases, and 5 bases stayed unmatched. CDR3 amino acids: CASSEWGTENSPLHF. The CDR3, as DNA: TGTGCCAGCAGTGAATGGGGGACAGAGAATTCACCCCTCCACTTT.

The chain combines TRBV7-2 with TRBJ2-6, with 9 bases that match TRBD1. CDR3 length: 15 amino acids. Germline CDR1 and CDR2: SGHTA and FQGNSA. Trimming removed 1 base from V and 8 bases from J; junction bases left unmatched: 3. The chain's CDR3 is CASSLVGQGSNVLTF. The CDR3 DNA is TGTGCCAGCAGCTTAGTTGGACAGGGGTCCAACGTCCTGACTTTC.

This clone has just a few counts. This specimen includes other DNA sequences encoding the same CDR3. V usage is TRBV12-3 or TRBV12-4 and J usage is TRBJ1-2; D remains unclear. V was clipped by 2 bases and J by 2 bases, with 6 bases between them. This CDR3 region has 13 residues. The CDR3 DNA follows: TGTGCCAGCAGTTTATCGGGGAACTATGGCTACACCTTC. It translates to CASSLSGNYGYTF.

CDR3 bases: TGTGCTAGTGGCCCAGGCGGGGCTAAGGAGACCCAGTACTTC. This encodes CASGPGGAKETQYF. The rearrangement joins TRBV12-5 to TRBJ2-5; D is possibly TRBD2 (6 bases). The CDR3 has 14 residues. Germline assignment: CDR1 LGHNT and CDR2 FRNRAP. V dropped 6 bases and J dropped 5 bases, with 16 bases sitting between them.